Shown below are 26 T cell receptor beta chains from a single sample sequenced in a study of blood T cell repertoires in COVID-19. TCRdb's copy holds only in-frame clones and misses some; the assay was immunoSEQ multiplex PCR. The table lists some 290,000 clones, around nine tenths of them singletons. The source material was peripheral blood. The receptor set was obtained from a woman aged 30 to 39 with COVID-19, enrolled during active disease.

This clone has just one count. The CDR3 DNA reads TGTGCCAGCTCACCGACGGGACGGTCGGGGGAAAAGACCCAGTACTTC. It is translated as CASSPTGRSGEKTQYF. V and J are TRBV18 and TRBJ2-5, with D perhaps TRBD2 (6 bases). Trimming stripped 3 bases from V and 6 bases from J, with 20 bases between. Looked up from germline, CDR1 is KGHSH and CDR2 is LQKENI. The CDR3 is made up of 16 amino acids.

The chain couples TRBV19 to TRBJ2-1; no clear D. The CDR3 sequence is 15 residues long. Germline CDR1 is LNHDA and CDR2 is SQIVND (reference sequence). V lost 1 base, J lost 2 bases, and 9 bases lay in between. The CDR3: CASSIGWQAYNEQFF. In DNA, the CDR3 is TGTGCCAGTAGTATAGGGTGGCAGGCCTACAATGAGCAGTTCTTC.

This rearrangement joins TRBV5-1 to TRBJ1-2; D is undetermined. The CDR3 has 13 residues. The germline V and J ends were trimmed by 1 base and 4 bases, with 8 bases remaining between them. Germline V gene data show CDR1 as SGHRS and CDR2 as YFSETQ. In DNA, the CDR3 is TGCGCCAGCAGCTTGAACACCTTCTATGGCTACACCTTC. Protein: CASSLNTFYGYTF.

The CDR3 region has the DNA TGCGCCAGCAGCCCCCGGTCAGCGGGAGAGCGGATTGGCAAAAACATTCAGTACTTC. As protein: CASSPRSAGERIGKNIQYF. J is TRBJ2-4 and V is TRBV4-3, with 8 bases aligning to TRBD2. The CDR3 loop spans 19 amino acids. Per germline, CDR1 LGHNA and CDR2 YSLEER. The trim removed 4 bases at V and 3 bases at J, leaving 17 bases unmatched.

This clone came up a few times. V gene TRBV6-5 combines with J gene TRBJ2-7; D is unresolved. The CDR3 has 11 residues. Germline V gives CDR1 MNHEY, CDR2 SVGAGI. Trimming left V 5 bases short and J 7 bases short, with 9 bases between. The CDR3 protein is CASSTLEEQYF. The DNA for the CDR3 is TGTGCCAGCAGTACCTTAGAAGAGCAGTACTTC.

The CDR3 spells CASSPTSGQGQETQYF. CDR3 in DNA: TGTGCCAGCAGTCCGACCTCCGGACAGGGCCAAGAGACCCAGTACTTC. V gene TRBV28 combines with J gene TRBJ2-5; 8 nucleotides align to TRBD1. Germline CDR1 MDHEN, CDR2 SYDVKM. CDR3 size: 16 residues. V trimming: 5 bases; J trimming: 1 base; junction bases outside the gene matches: 9.

The rearrangement joins TRBV27 to TRBJ2-4; D might be TRBD2 (5 bases). CDR1 is MNHEY, CDR2 SMNVEV, per germline (reference sequence). Trimming cost V 6 bases and J 7 bases, with 16 bases left between them. CDR3 size: 14 residues. The CDR3 spells CASRTTGEPNIQYF. DNA of the CDR3: TGTGCCAGCAGGACTACCGGGGAACCCAACATTCAGTACTTC.

The chain employs TRBV6-5 and TRBJ2-7; TRBD2 agrees at 13 bases. The CDR3 contains 14 residues. Germline CDR1 reads MNHEY; CDR2 reads SVGAGI. V lost 5 bases and J lost 6; bases outside the gene matches: 4. The CDR3 protein is CASSRTSGRSEQYF. CDR3 in DNA: TGTGCCAGCAGTAGGACTAGCGGGAGAAGCGAGCAGTACTTC.

This chain connects TRBV24-1 to TRBJ2-5; 7 bases agree with TRBD1. J gave up 4 bases and V 9 bases, and 4 bases lay outside the gene matches. Germline loops: CDR1 KGHDR, CDR2 SFDVKD. The CDR3 loop spans 12 amino acids. The CDR3 protein is CATGQDSETQYF. In DNA form, the CDR3 reads TGTGCCACCGGACAGGATTCAGAGACCCAGTACTTC.

The chain couples TRBV6-5 to TRBJ1-1, with D possibly matching TRBD1 (5 bases). The CDR3 has 14 residues. Trimming removed 2 bases from V and 2 bases from J, with 9 bases in between. Germline V gene sequence: CDR1 MNHEY, CDR2 SVGAGI. In DNA form, the CDR3 reads TGTGCCAGCAGTTACCAGGGCGTTAACACTGAAGCTTTCTTT. Its protein is CASSYQGVNTEAFF.

This chain joins TRBV7-9 and TRBJ1-4, with a possible D match to TRBD1 (5 bases). The CDR3 sequence is 15 residues long. Trimming removed 1 base from V and 0 bases from J, with 6 bases in between. Germline V gene data show CDR1 as SEHNR and CDR2 as FQNEAQ (reference sequence). The CDR3, as DNA: TGTGCCAGCAGCTTAGGGGGCACAACTAATGAAAAACTGTTTTTT. Protein product: CASSLGGTTNEKLFF.

V usage is TRBV5-1 and J usage is TRBJ2-7; D perhaps matches TRBD2 (5 bases). CDR1 and CDR2 (germline): SGHRS, YFSETQ. The CDR3 length is 13 residues. Deletions cut 4 bases from V and 2 bases from J, with 10 bases between. This CDR3 reads CASSGGTTYEQYF. CDR3 DNA sequence: TGCGCCAGCAGCGGAGGTACCACCTACGAGCAGTACTTC.

This clone was recorded only once. The V and J genes are TRBV10-1 and TRBJ2-7; TRBD2 aligns across 8 bases. Germline lookup yields CDR1 WNHNN and CDR2 SYGVQD (reference sequence). The CDR3 contains 17 residues. The junction had 18 bases not matched to a gene; V was cut back by 11 bases and J by 0 bases. The CDR3 loop reads CAAGVAGSYGSSYEQYF. DNA for the CDR3: TGCGCCGCCGGGGTAGCGGGATCATACGGCAGCTCCTACGAGCAGTACTTC.

The chain couples TRBV2 to TRBJ1-2; 7 nucleotides match TRBD1. J was trimmed by 5 bases and V by 8 bases; bases with no gene match: 11. The CDR3 consists of 14 residues. Germline CDR1 reads SNHLY; CDR2 reads FYNNEI. CDR3 in DNA: TGTGCCAGCTCCCGGACAGGTTTCGAGTATGGCTACACCTTC. Translated: CASSRTGFEYGYTF. The full variable domain, in which reference TRBV2 and TRBJ1-2 provide the parts outside the CDR3, is EPEVTQTPSHQVTQMGQEVILRCVPISNHLYFYWYRQILGQKVEFLVSFYNNEISEKSEIFDDQFSVERPDGSNFTLKIRSTKLEDSAMYFCASSRTGFEYGYTFGSGTRLTVV.

The chain joins TRBV5-5 to TRBJ2-7; D is perhaps TRBD1 (6 bases). The CDR3 length is 14 residues. V gave up 1 base and J gave up 5 bases, with 13 bases separating them. CDR1 and CDR2 (germline): SGHKS, YYEKEE (reference sequence). This CDR3 is CASSLYRVSDEQYF. For the CDR3, the DNA is TGTGCCAGCAGCTTGTACAGGGTGAGTGACGAGCAGTACTTC.

The chain uses TRBV2 and TRBJ1-3, with TRBD1 identical over 9 bases. The V and J ends lost 7 bases and 2 bases, in that order; junction bases with no gene match: 9. The CDR3 is 16 residues long. Germline V CDR1 and CDR2: SNHLY, FYNNEI. CDR3 sequence: CASTVGQGPPGNTIYF. The CDR3 DNA is TGTGCCAGCACCGTTGGACAGGGGCCCCCTGGAAACACCATATATTTT.

The chain combines TRBV30 with TRBJ1-3, with D perhaps matching TRBD1 (5 bases). The CDR3 extends over 13 amino acids. Germline assignment: CDR1 GTSNPN and CDR2 SVGIG (reference sequence). V lost 2 bases, J lost 9 bases, and 14 bases lay in between. The CDR3 DNA is TGTGCCTGGAGTATTGGGGGGAGTGTCACCATATATTTT. It encodes CAWSIGGSVTIYF.

The rearrangement links TRBV2 to TRBJ2-7, with D unclear. The CDR3 has 14 residues. Germline lookup yields CDR1 SNHLY and CDR2 FYNNEI. Trimming cost V 4 bases and J 0 bases, with 10 bases left between them. Written as DNA, the CDR3 is TGTGCCAGCAGTGGTCGGCAGGACTCCTACGAGCAGTACTTC. Protein: CASSGRQDSYEQYF. Based on the CDR3 plus reference TRBV2 and TRBJ2-7, the full variable domain is EPEVTQTPSHQVTQMGQEVILRCVPISNHLYFYWYRQILGQKVEFLVSFYNNEISEKSEIFDDQFSVERPDGSNFTLKIRSTKLEDSAMYFCASSGRQDSYEQYFGPGTRLTVT.

The genes are TRBV29-1 and TRBJ2-7; 10 bases are a match to TRBD2. The CDR3 has 19 residues. Per the germline V gene, CDR1 is SQVTM and CDR2 is ANQGSEA. The CDR3 reads CRAGPGAGGGLAGDYEQYF. The CDR3 DNA is TGCCGCGCGGGACCGGGGGCCGGTGGGGGGCTAGCGGGAGACTACGAGCAGTACTTC.

This clone was counted between two and nine times. The chain couples TRBV5-6 to TRBJ2-7, with 7 bases that match TRBD1. CDR1 SGHDT and CDR2 YYEEEE come from the germline V gene. V shed 4 bases and J 3 bases; nucleotides not matched to a gene: 7. The CDR3 sequence is 14 residues long. Here the CDR3 DNA reads TGTGCCAGCAGCGGGGACAGTTACGACTACGAGCAGTACTTC. This codes for CASSGDSYDYEQYF. The entire variable domain, with the rest obtained from reference TRBV5-6 and TRBJ2-7, is as follows: DAGVTQSPTHLIKTRGQQVTLRCSPKSGHDTVSWYQQALGQGPQFIFQYYEEEERQRGNFPDRFSGHQFPNYSSELNVNALLLGDSALYLCASSGDSYDYEQYFGPGTRLTVT.

The rearrangement links TRBV5-1 to TRBJ2-1, with 8 bases that match TRBD2. The CDR3 covers 16 residues. V lost 0 bases and J lost 3; bases outside the gene matches: 5. Germline CDR1 is SGHRS and CDR2 is YFSETQ. In DNA form, the CDR3 reads TGCGCCAGCAGCTTGGGGGCGGGAGGAGGCTACAATGAGCAGTTCTTC. Protein: CASSLGAGGGYNEQFF. The full variable domain, rest sourced from reference TRBV5-1 and TRBJ2-1, is KAGVTQTPRYLIKTRGQQVTLSCSPISGHRSVSWYQQTPGQGLQFLFEYFSETQRNKGNFPGRFSGRQFSNSRSEMNVSTLELGDSALYLCASSLGAGGGYNEQFFGPGTRLTVL.

The chain is built from TRBV2 and TRBJ2-2; 8 bases map to TRBD1. The CDR3 totals 12 residues. Per the germline V gene, CDR1 is SNHLY and CDR2 is FYNNEI. The J segment lost 6 bases and the V segment lost 6 bases, leaving 0 bases of the junction unmatched. The CDR3 reads CASRQGAGELFF. The DNA for the CDR3 is TGTGCCAGCAGACAGGGGGCCGGGGAGCTGTTTTTT.

This clone turned up a few times. The gene calls are TRBV3-1 (or the pseudogene TRBV3-2) and TRBJ1-1; maybe TRBD1 (6 bases). With 3 bases removed from V and 10 bases from J, the gap between germline ends came to 9 bases. The CDR3 is 11 residues long. Looked up from germline, CDR1 is LGHDT and CDR2 is YNNKEL (reference sequence). The CDR3 DNA follows: TGTGCCAGCAGCCACACAGGGATAGCTTTCTTT. This translates into CASSHTGIAFF.

The genes are TRBV14 and TRBJ1-2, with unresolved D. This CDR3 has 16 amino acids. Trimming took off 2 bases at V and 0 bases at J, with 13 bases between the two ends. CDR1 is SGHDN and CDR2 is FVKESK in the germline V gene. The chain's CDR3 is CASSQYSERANYGYTF. DNA for the CDR3: TGTGCCAGCAGCCAATATAGTGAGAGAGCTAACTATGGCTACACCTTC. The full variable domain, its missing parts supplied by reference TRBV14 and TRBJ1-2, is EAGVTQFPSHSVIEKGQTVTLRCDPISGHDNLYWYRRVMGKEIKFLLHFVKESKQDESGMPNNRFLAERTGGTYSTLKVQPAELEDSGVYFCASSQYSERANYGYTFGSGTRLTVV.

The V call is TRBV6-1, the J call TRBJ2-7, with D uncertain. With 0 bases removed from V and 2 bases from J, the gap between germline ends came to 5 bases. The CDR3 has 13 residues. The V gene's germline CDR1 is MNHNS and CDR2 SASEGT. The CDR3 DNA reads as TGTGCCAGCAGTGAAGCTACGGCCTACGAGCAGTACTTC. This codes for CASSEATAYEQYF.

The chain is built from TRBV15 and TRBJ2-7; a weak D match, TRBD1 (5 bases). The CDR3 runs to 12 residues. Germline loops: CDR1 LNHNV, CDR2 YYDKDF (reference sequence). Trimming took 5 bases from V and 7 from J, leaving 12 bases between them. The CDR3 DNA sequence: TGTGCCACCAGCGGCCCAGGGCTGGAGCAGTACTTC. It translates to CATSGPGLEQYF. Full variable domain (missing parts from reference TRBV15 and TRBJ2-7): DAMVIQNPRYQVTQFGKPVTLSCSQTLNHNVMYWYQQKSSQAPKLLFHYYDKDFNNEADTPDNFQSRRPNTSFCFLDIRSPGLGDTAMYLCATSGPGLEQYFGPGTRLTVT.